Below, 32 T cell receptor beta chains from the same sample are listed, as sequenced in a study of cytomegalovirus exposure and HLA in healthy donors. Data came from immunoSEQ multiplex PCR; TCRdb stores just in-frame clones and leaves some out. The table records 200,000 to 250,000 clones, 90% to 95% of them present only once. The sample consisted of PBMCs. The source of these receptors is a woman aged 18-29 years in good health and CMV-seronegative.

The chain links TRBV19 to TRBJ1-1; D is ambiguous. The V and J ends lost 7 bases and 8 bases respectively, with 14 bases between them. The CDR3 sequence is 12 residues long. Germline V lookup: CDR1 LNHDA, CDR2 SQIVND (reference sequence). CDR3 in amino acids: CASTPTGVEAFF. The CDR3 nucleotides are TGTGCCAGTACCCCAACCGGGGTCGAAGCTTTCTTT. Full variable domain (outside the CDR3, taken from reference TRBV19 and TRBJ1-1): DGGITQSPKYLFRKEGQNVTLSCEQNLNHDAMYWYRQDPGQGLRLIYYSQIVNDFQKGDIAEGYSVSREKKESFPLTVTSAQKNPTAFYLCASTPTGVEAFFGQGTRLTVV.

The chain links TRBV27 to TRBJ1-2; a weak D match, TRBD1 (5 bases). CDR3 length: 15 residues. V was shortened by 6 bases and J by 0 bases, with 14 bases between the two germline ends. CDR1 is MNHEY, CDR2 SMNVEV, per germline (reference sequence). In nucleotides, the CDR3 is TGTGCCAGCAGCTCGCCGACAGAAGCTAACTATGGCTACACCTTC. Amino acids: CASSSPTEANYGYTF.

The rearrangement joins TRBV13 to TRBJ2-2, with D uncertain. The CDR3 has 13 amino acids. Looked up from germline, CDR1 is PRHDT and CDR2 is FYEKMQ (reference sequence). V was clipped by 5 bases and J by 6 bases, with 10 bases between them. The CDR3 nucleotides read TGTGCCAGCAGCCTCAGGTCGCCCGGGGAGCTGTTTTTT. Amino acids: CASSLRSPGELFF.

The V call is TRBV5-1, the J call TRBJ1-3, with 9 bases fitting TRBD1. The CDR3 is 15 residues long. Germline V gene data show CDR1 as SGHRS and CDR2 as YFSETQ. V dropped 0 bases and J dropped 4; count of bases not matched to a gene: 2. The CDR3 DNA follows: TGCGCCAGCAGCTTGGGGACAGGGGACGGAAACACCATATATTTT. Its protein is CASSLGTGDGNTIYF.

V and J are TRBV9 and TRBJ1-4; 9 nucleotides match TRBD1. This CDR3 comprises 15 residues. V shed 4 bases, J shed 6 bases, and the junction held 7 bases outside the gene matches. Germline V gene lookup returns CDR1 SGDLS and CDR2 YYNGEE. The CDR3 sequence is CASSQSGQGYEKLFF. The CDR3 DNA reads as TGTGCCAGCAGCCAATCGGGACAGGGTTATGAAAAACTGTTTTTT.

The chain employs TRBV29-1 and TRBJ1-1; the match to TRBD1 covers 7 bases. Trimming at V came to 7 bases and at J to 3 bases, leaving 8 bases not matched to a gene. This CDR3 comprises 13 residues. Germline assignment: CDR1 SQVTM and CDR2 ANQGSEA. The DNA of the CDR3 is TGCAGCGCCCAGGGACAGTTGGACACTGAAGCTTTCTTT. As protein: CSAQGQLDTEAFF.

This chain links TRBV27 with TRBJ1-1; the D gene is possibly TRBD1 (6 bases). V lost 9 bases and J 0 bases, leaving 14 bases between the germline ends. The CDR3 consists of 14 residues. Germline V gene lookup returns CDR1 MNHEY and CDR2 SMNVEV (reference sequence). In DNA, the CDR3 is TGTGCCAGTCGCAGTCGGGACATGAACACTGAAGCTTTCTTT. Translation: CASRSRDMNTEAFF.

The V and J genes are TRBV28 and TRBJ2-2, with 7 bases matching TRBD1. CDR1 MDHEN and CDR2 SYDVKM come from the germline V gene. CDR3 length: 14 residues. V was clipped by 8 bases and J by 6 bases; unmatched bases: 9. The CDR3 DNA follows: TGTGCCAGCCTAAGACAGGGTAGGGCCGGGGAGCTGTTTTTT. It encodes CASLRQGRAGELFF.

This chain's CDR3 is CASSDGTRGFQYF. CDR3 DNA sequence: TGTGCCAGCAGCGACGGGACTAGAGGCTTTCAGTACTTC. This chain connects TRBV2 to TRBJ2-7; TRBD2 matches 8 bases. Germline V gene sequence: CDR1 SNHLY, CDR2 FYNNEI. The V gene end was trimmed by 6 bases and the J gene end by 10 bases; junction bases not matched to a gene: 11. This CDR3 comprises 13 residues.

This clone appeared a single time. V gene TRBV2 combines with J gene TRBJ1-6, with 9 bases lining up with TRBD1. The CDR3 is 13 amino acids. V lost 11 bases to trimming and J lost 9 bases; unmatched junction nucleotides: 8. Germline CDR1 is SNHLY and CDR2 is FYNNEI. CDR3 sequence reads: CAGQDRGFSPLHF. CDR3 bases: TGTGCCGGACAGGACAGGGGCTTTTCACCCCTCCACTTT.

The chain links TRBV9 to TRBJ2-2; 10 bases align to TRBD1. The ends lost 5 bases at V and 5 bases at J; junction bases unmatched: 15. This CDR3 region has 18 residues. CDR1 SGDLS and CDR2 YYNGEE come from the germline V gene. CDR3 DNA: TGTGCCAGCAGAGACTCGATTACCGGGACAGGGGTTACCGGGGAGCTGTTTTTT. Its protein product is CASRDSITGTGVTGELFF.

This clone showed up just once. This rearrangement joins TRBV28 to TRBJ2-7; 9 positions match TRBD2. With V trimmed by 1 base and J by 4 bases, 5 bases remained unmatched. This CDR3 is built from 15 residues. Germline loops: CDR1 MDHEN, CDR2 SYDVKM. In nucleotides, the CDR3 is TGTGCCAGCAGTTTATTTCCTAGCGGGAATTACGAGCAGTACTTC. It specifies CASSLFPSGNYEQYF.

The rearrangement uses TRBV6-5 and TRBJ2-3, with 10 bases aligning to TRBD2. Trimming cost V 5 bases and J 3 bases; bases outside gene matches: 2. The CDR3 contains 14 residues. Germline V lookup: CDR1 MNHEY, CDR2 SVGAGI. CDR3 in DNA: TGTGCCAGCAGTCCGGGACTAGCGACAGATACGCAGTATTTT. Its protein is CASSPGLATDTQYF.

Only one count was recorded for this clone. The chain is built from TRBV2 and TRBJ1-4, with 7 bases aligning to TRBD1. CDR1 SNHLY and CDR2 FYNNEI come from the germline V gene. V shed 7 bases and J 6 bases; nucleotides not matched to a gene: 11. The CDR3 totals 15 residues. CDR3 coding DNA: TGTGCCAGCACCCAATCCGGGACAGTGGATGAAAAACTGTTTTTT. This sequence encodes CASTQSGTVDEKLFF.

With regard to this clone: Within the sample, other DNA sequences also encode this same CDR3. The V gene is TRBV9, the J gene TRBJ1-2; 12 bases map to TRBD1. The germline CDR1 and CDR2 sequences are SGDLS and YYNGEE. J was trimmed by 8 bases and V by 0 bases; bases with no gene match: 2. The CDR3 has 14 residues. CDR3 protein: CASSVAGTGGGYTF. For the CDR3, the DNA is TGTGCCAGCAGCGTAGCCGGGACAGGGGGCGGCTACACCTTC.

The chain uses TRBV18 and TRBJ2-5; 9 bases are shared with TRBD2. V gave up 4 bases and J gave up 4 bases; unmatched junction bases: 16. This CDR3 contains 18 residues. The germline CDR1 and CDR2 sequences are KGHSH and LQKENI. The chain's CDR3 is CASSQLAQLAGRIETQYF. For the CDR3, the DNA is TGTGCCAGCTCACAATTAGCCCAACTAGCGGGCCGAATAGAGACCCAGTACTTC.

The chain is built from TRBV10-1 and TRBJ2-7; D not certain. Germline V CDR1 and CDR2: WNHNN, SYGVQD (reference sequence). There are 15 residues in the CDR3. V lost 11 bases and J lost 2, with 22 bases in between. CDR3 protein: CAESYWAGKTYEQYF. The CDR3 DNA sequence: TGCGCCGAGTCTTATTGGGCAGGTAAAACCTACGAGCAGTACTTC.

This chain joins TRBV7-3 and TRBJ2-2; D is possibly TRBD2 (5 bases). V was clipped by 5 bases and J by 6 bases, with 13 bases between them. The germline V gene encodes CDR1 SGHTA and CDR2 FQGTGA. This CDR3 contains 14 residues. For the CDR3, the DNA is TGTGCCAGCAGCCCCAGAGCGGTTCCCGGGGAGCTGTTTTTT. It codes for CASSPRAVPGELFF.

This clone was seen only a few times. The chain links TRBV18 to TRBJ1-1; a possible D gene is TRBD1 (6 bases). Germline V gene sequence: CDR1 KGHSH, CDR2 LQKENI. The CDR3 consists of 13 residues. The V end was cut by 4 bases, the J end by 1 base, with 7 bases between. The CDR3 bases are TGTGCCAGCTCACAGGACAGGAACACTGAAGCTTTCTTT. Encoded protein: CASSQDRNTEAFF.

V is TRBV6-6 and J is TRBJ2-7; unclear D gene. Trimming removed 4 bases at V and 5 bases at J, with 15 bases between. The CDR3 extends over 14 amino acids. The V gene's germline CDR1 is MNHNY and CDR2 SVGAGI (reference sequence). CDR3 protein: CASSFVSTSHEQYF. The CDR3 DNA reads TGTGCCAGCAGTTTCGTTTCGACAAGCCACGAGCAGTACTTC.

The chain is built from TRBV5-1 and TRBJ2-5; weak D call: TRBD1 (6 bases). In germline, CDR1 is SGHRS, CDR2 YFSETQ. The CDR3 runs to 14 residues. Trimming left V 4 bases short and J 3 bases short, with 13 bases between. As DNA, the CDR3 is TGCGCCAGCAGCCCCGGACAGCCAAAAGAGACCCAGTACTTC. It codes for CASSPGQPKETQYF.

J is TRBJ2-3 and V is TRBV6-1; the match to TRBD1 covers 9 bases. V was pared by 11 bases and J by 3 bases, with 9 bases of the junction left unmatched. The CDR3 consists of 14 residues. Germline CDR1 and CDR2: MNHNS and SASEGT. CDR3 sequence (DNA): TGTGCCCTCGCCTACAGGGGGCGAACAGATACGCAGTATTTT. Its translation is CALAYRGRTDTQYF.

J is TRBJ1-5 and V is TRBV27; D might be TRBD1 (5 bases). Germline V gene data show CDR1 as MNHEY and CDR2 as SMNVEV (reference sequence). V was cut by 6 bases and J by 0 bases, with 12 bases left in between. The CDR3 has 15 amino acids. Here the CDR3 DNA reads TGTGCCAGCAGAGGGGCGACCCTTAGCAATCAGCCCCAGCATTTT. Translating it yields CASRGATLSNQPQHF.

The rearrangement links TRBV5-4 to TRBJ1-1, with no clear D. This CDR3 spans 16 amino acids. Germline V lookup: CDR1 SGHNT, CDR2 YYREEE (reference sequence). V lost 4 bases to trimming and J lost 1 base, with 17 bases between them. CDR3 residues: CASSPRAHGENTEAFF. The CDR3 nucleotides are TGTGCCAGCAGCCCTCGGGCCCACGGGGAGAACACTGAAGCTTTCTTT.

The chain joins TRBV7-9 to TRBJ2-2; D unresolved. The CDR3 contains 14 residues. The ends were cut back, 0 bases at V and 6 bases at J, with 8 bases in the middle. Germline CDR1 and CDR2: SEHNR and FQNEAQ (reference sequence). The CDR3: CASSLAIEPGELFF. CDR3 coding DNA: TGTGCCAGCAGCTTAGCGATAGAGCCCGGGGAGCTGTTTTTT.

This chain uses TRBV11-2 with TRBJ2-7, with D tentatively TRBD2 (6 bases). CDR3 length: 17 residues. Trimming removed 0 bases at V and 4 bases at J, with 19 bases between. Germline V gene data show CDR1 as SGHAT and CDR2 as FQNNGV. The CDR3: CASSLERWRDLGYEQYF. CDR3 nucleotides: TGTGCCAGCAGCTTAGAAAGATGGCGGGACCTAGGGTACGAGCAGTACTTC.

This chain links TRBV2 with TRBJ2-1; weak D call: TRBD2 (6 bases). There are 13 residues in the CDR3. Germline V CDR1 and CDR2: SNHLY, FYNNEI. V gave up 7 bases and J gave up 7 bases, with 14 bases separating them. The CDR3 DNA follows: TGTGCCAGCACCCTCCGGGGGATGAATGAGCAGTTCTTC. It codes for CASTLRGMNEQFF.

This chain connects TRBV7-3 to TRBJ2-1; D possibly corresponds to TRBD2 (6 bases). Germline CDR1 is SGHTA and CDR2 is FQGTGA. The CDR3 runs 16 residues. Trimming pared 5 bases from V and 10 bases from J, leaving 24 bases between. The CDR3 sequence: CASSLSTGTQLREQFF. In nucleotides, the CDR3 is TGTGCCAGCAGCCTAAGTACGGGGACTCAGCTAAGGGAGCAGTTCTTC.

Here the CDR3 reads CASSLGSGGVAKETQYF. Written as DNA, the CDR3 is TGTGCCAGCAGTTTAGGATCGGGCGGGGTCGCCAAAGAGACCCAGTACTTC. The chain recombines TRBV28 with TRBJ2-5, with D possibly matching TRBD2 (6 bases). Germline V lookup: CDR1 MDHEN, CDR2 SYDVKM. This CDR3 has 17 amino acids. With 2 bases removed from V and 3 bases from J, the gap between germline ends came to 19 bases.

In its sample, this clone was seen once. This chain links TRBV27 with TRBJ2-1, with 14 positions matching TRBD2. Trimming cost V 3 bases and J 8 bases; bases outside gene matches: 6. The CDR3 runs to 16 residues. Per germline, CDR1 MNHEY and CDR2 SMNVEV (reference sequence). The CDR3 loop is CASSFLGLAGGHEQFF. The CDR3 DNA reads as TGTGCCAGCAGTTTCCTTGGACTAGCGGGAGGCCATGAGCAGTTCTTC.

V usage is TRBV29-1 and J usage is TRBJ1-2; a weak D match, TRBD1 (5 bases). This CDR3 is built from 11 residues. Trimming cost V 5 bases and J 8 bases, with 12 bases left between them. The germline gives CDR1 SQVTM, CDR2 ANQGSEA. The CDR3 is CSVNSGRGYTF. The CDR3 DNA is TGCAGCGTTAACTCAGGGCGCGGCTACACCTTC.

The J gene is TRBJ1-1, the V gene TRBV28; D uncertain. Germline loops: CDR1 MDHEN, CDR2 SYDVKM. Trimming pared 1 base from V and 5 bases from J, leaving 17 bases between. There are 16 residues in the CDR3. The CDR3 spells CASSLLPPTGETEAFF. DNA for the CDR3: TGTGCCAGCAGTTTATTACCTCCGACGGGAGAGACTGAAGCTTTCTTT.